This T cell receptor (beta chain) was documented in a study of OX40 agonist ivuxolimab in advanced cancers. TCRdb's table, derived via immunoSEQ multiplex PCR, lists solely in-frame clones and lacks some. The sample records roughly 70,000 clones, 75% to 90% being singletons. V dropped 5 bases and J dropped 4; count of bases not matched to a gene: 6. In germline, CDR1 is SGHTA, CDR2 FQGNSA. The CDR3 length is 15 residues. Patients with autoimmune history or systemic immunosuppression were excluded. The sequencing used CD4+ or CD8+ T cells sorted from blood, collected in a trial of the OX40 agonist ivuxolimab. The TCR was taken from an adult with an advanced solid tumor such as melanoma, head and neck, liver or kidney cancer. This chain joins TRBV7-2 and TRBJ2-1, with 9 bases aligning to TRBD2. The CDR3 region is CASSHGRGGYNEQFF. CDR3 nucleotides: TGTGCCAGCAGCCACGGGCGGGGGGGGTACAATGAGCAGTTCTTC.